These 17 T cell receptor beta chains were sequenced from one sample in a study of T cell changes during pregnancy in multiple sclerosis (dated by TCRdb to about 2019). The method was the immunoSEQ multiplex PCR assay. Held by TCRdb, this immuneACCESS table contains in-frame sequences only and omits some clones. Under half of the omission traces to an unresolved V gene where checked; the cause of the rest is unknown. The sample table holds tens of thousands of clones, of which around 90% were seen once. Roughly an eighth of the sample belongs to the ten largest clones. Here the sequenced sample was CD8+ T cells from peripheral blood mononuclear cells, taken after pregnancy. All receptors derive from a female donor with multiple sclerosis, enrolled in a pregnancy study.

V usage is TRBV7-9 and J usage is TRBJ2-5; 7 bases are a match to TRBD1. The CDR3 spans 15 residues. Germline-derived CDR1 and CDR2 are SEHNR and FQNEAQ (reference sequence). The V gene end was trimmed by 5 bases and the J gene end by 2 bases; junction bases not matched to a gene: 8. The chain's CDR3 is CASSTRRGTQETQYF. The CDR3 DNA is TGTGCCAGCAGCACGCGCAGGGGGACACAAGAGACCCAGTACTTC. Filled out from reference TRBV7-9 and TRBJ2-5, the complete variable domain reads DTGVSQNPRHKITKRGQNVTFRCDPISEHNRLYWYRQTLGQGPEFLTYFQNEAQLEKSRLLSDRFSAERPKGSFSTLEIQRTEQGDSAMYLCASSTRRGTQETQYFGPGTRLLVL.

The chain recombines TRBV9 with TRBJ2-1; perhaps TRBD2 as D (6 bases). CDR1 SGDLS and CDR2 YYNGEE come from the germline V gene. The CDR3 sequence is 14 residues long. The V gene lost 2 bases and the J gene lost 8 bases, with 14 bases spanning the gap. The CDR3 region is CASSVGGRRDEQFF. Written as DNA, the CDR3 is TGTGCCAGCAGCGTCGGGGGAAGAAGGGATGAGCAGTTCTTC. Drawing the rest from reference TRBV9 and TRBJ2-1, the complete variable domain is DSGVTQTPKHLITATGQRVTLRCSPRSGDLSVYWYQQSLDQGLQFLIQYYNGEERAKGNILERFSAQQFPDLHSELNLSSLELGDSALYFCASSVGGRRDEQFFGPGTRLTVL.

In nucleotides, the CDR3 is TGTGCCAGCAGCCAGACGAGTGTCAGGGATGAGCAGTTCTTC. Residues: CASSQTSVRDEQFF. V gene TRBV7-3 combines with J gene TRBJ2-1, with a tentative D call TRBD1 (5 bases). The CDR3 has 14 residues. Trimming removed 5 bases at V and 8 bases at J, with 16 bases between. CDR1 is SGHTA and CDR2 is FQGTGA in the germline V gene. Based on the CDR3 plus reference TRBV7-3 and TRBJ2-1, the full variable domain is GAGVSQTPSNKVTEKGKYVELRCDPISGHTALYWYRQSLGQGPEFLIYFQGTGAADDSGLPNDRFFAVRPEGSVSTLKIQRTERGDSAVYLCASSQTSVRDEQFFGPGTRLTVL.

The V call is TRBV2, the J call TRBJ1-2, with 8 bases that match TRBD1. Losses at the gene ends were 6 bases for V and 4 bases for J; bases not matched to a gene: 1. The CDR3 has 12 residues. Germline CDR1 and CDR2: SNHLY and FYNNEI. The CDR3: CASRGQGYGYTF. The CDR3 DNA follows: TGTGCCAGCAGAGGACAGGGCTATGGCTACACCTTC.

This chain uses TRBV7-6 with TRBJ2-1, with 12 positions matching TRBD2. CDR3 length: 20 residues. Germline V gene data show CDR1 as SGHVS and CDR2 as FNYEAQ. J was trimmed by 6 bases and V by 1 base; bases with no gene match: 16. DNA of the CDR3: TGTGCCAGCAGCTTAGATATCCCAGCTACCGGGACTAGCGGGCCCAATGAGCAGTTCTTC. The encoded protein is CASSLDIPATGTSGPNEQFF. Supplemented by reference TRBV7-6 and TRBJ2-1, the full variable domain reads GAGVSQSPRYKVTKRGQDVALRCDPISGHVSLYWYRQALGQGPEFLTYFNYEAQQDKSGLPNDRFSAERPEGSISTLTIQRTEQRDSAMYRCASSLDIPATGTSGPNEQFFGPGTRLTVL.

V gene TRBV5-4 combines with J gene TRBJ2-5; a possible D gene is TRBD1 (6 bases). This CDR3 contains 13 residues. The germline CDR1 and CDR2 sequences are SGHNT and YYREEE (reference sequence). Trimming cost V 4 bases and J 1 base, with 8 bases left between them. CDR3 protein: CASSRTVQETQYF. In nucleotides, the CDR3 is TGTGCCAGCAGCAGGACAGTCCAAGAGACCCAGTACTTC.

The genes are TRBV6-1 and TRBJ2-7, with D perhaps TRBD1 (6 bases). The V end was cut by 9 bases, the J end by 2 bases, with 14 bases between. The CDR3 covers 13 residues. The germline gives CDR1 MNHNS, CDR2 SASEGT. CDR3 sequence (DNA): TGTGCCAGTATCCGGGACATGCCCTACGAGCAGTACTTC. Translated, it gives CASIRDMPYEQYF.

The chain couples TRBV13 to TRBJ2-7, with 8 positions matching TRBD1. The V gene's germline CDR1 is PRHDT and CDR2 FYEKMQ (reference sequence). This CDR3 region has 15 residues. With V trimmed by 6 bases and J by 2 bases, 9 bases remained unmatched. The CDR3: CASSNAGQATYEQYF. CDR3 nucleotides: TGTGCCAGCAGTAACGCGGGACAGGCAACCTACGAGCAGTACTTC.

The chain is built from TRBV7-9 and TRBJ2-1; possibly TRBD2 for D (5 bases). The CDR3 is made up of 17 amino acids. Per the germline V gene, CDR1 is SEHNR and CDR2 is FQNEAQ (reference sequence). Trimming took off 0 bases at V and 2 bases at J, with 14 bases between the two ends. The CDR3 sequence is CASSLARSAGTYNEQFF. CDR3 nucleotide sequence: TGTGCCAGCAGCTTAGCGCGGTCTGCGGGTACCTACAATGAGCAGTTCTTC.

This rearrangement joins TRBV30 to TRBJ2-7; D might be TRBD2 (6 bases). CDR1 GTSNPN and CDR2 SVGIG come from the germline V gene (reference sequence). V was clipped by 3 bases and J by 2 bases, with 11 bases between them. The CDR3 runs 13 residues. CDR3 residues: CAWSVAAAYEQYF. As DNA, the CDR3 is TGTGCCTGGAGCGTAGCGGCAGCCTACGAGCAGTACTTC.

The rearrangement links TRBV9 to TRBJ2-7, with a possible D match to TRBD2 (5 bases). Germline V gene sequence: CDR1 SGDLS, CDR2 YYNGEE. This CDR3 is built from 14 residues. Trimming took off 3 bases at V and 0 bases at J, with 10 bases between the two ends. CDR3 region: CASSAEDSSYEQYF. In nucleotides, the CDR3 is TGTGCCAGCAGCGCCGAGGACTCCTCCTACGAGCAGTACTTC.

The chain recombines TRBV30 with TRBJ2-7, with 10 bases that match TRBD1. CDR3 length: 15 amino acids. Germline-derived CDR1 and CDR2 are GTSNPN and SVGIG (reference sequence). Germline trimming cut 3 bases from V and 7 bases from J; bases unmatched to any gene: 12. CDR3 residues: CAWSRPGQGIREQYF. The CDR3 bases are TGTGCCTGGAGCCGGCCGGGACAGGGGATTCGAGAGCAGTACTTC.

The chain links TRBV7-3 to TRBJ1-1; the D gene is possibly TRBD1 (6 bases). From germline, CDR1 is SGHTA and CDR2 FQGTGA. The CDR3 loop spans 15 amino acids. Trimming cost V 2 bases and J 2 bases, with 12 bases left between them. The CDR3 here is CASSLYGRGNTEAFF. The CDR3 region has the DNA TGTGCCAGCAGCTTATATGGCAGGGGAAACACTGAAGCTTTCTTT.

This chain links TRBV9 with TRBJ1-2; 8 nucleotides align to TRBD1. The V gene end was trimmed by 4 bases and the J gene end by 4 bases; junction bases not matched to a gene: 9. The CDR3 has 15 amino acids. In germline, CDR1 is SGDLS, CDR2 YYNGEE. CDR3 sequence reads: CASSRTGTGGYGYTF. The CDR3 coding sequence is TGTGCCAGCAGCAGGACAGGGACCGGGGGCTATGGCTACACCTTC.

CDR3 protein: CASSLGRGFYTEAFF. The CDR3 nucleotides read TGTGCCAGCAGCTTAGGCAGGGGATTTTACACTGAAGCTTTCTTT. The rearrangement links TRBV7-9 to TRBJ1-1; TRBD1 is a possible D gene (6 bases). The CDR3 loop spans 15 amino acids. Germline CDR1 SEHNR, CDR2 FQNEAQ (reference sequence). V lost 1 base and J 3 bases, leaving 12 bases between the germline ends.

The chain carries TRBV27 and TRBJ1-6; no clear D gene. The CDR3 has 13 residues. V lost 7 bases and J lost 4, with 8 bases in between. Germline lookup yields CDR1 MNHEY and CDR2 SMNVEV (reference sequence). The CDR3 sequence: CASTKAYNSPLHF. CDR3 nucleotide sequence: TGTGCCAGCACTAAAGCTTATAATTCACCCCTCCACTTT.

The chain couples TRBV4-1 to TRBJ2-7; 11 nucleotides agree with TRBD2. This CDR3 has 17 amino acids. The V gene's germline CDR1 is MGHRA and CDR2 YSYEKL. V lost 0 bases and J lost 3; bases outside the gene matches: 7. This chain's CDR3 is CASSQEWGTSGNYEQYF. The CDR3 DNA sequence: TGCGCCAGCAGCCAAGAGTGGGGGACTAGCGGTAACTACGAGCAGTACTTC.